Shown below are 10 T cell receptor beta chains from a single sample sequenced in a study of blood T cell repertoires in COVID-19 (dated by TCRdb to between 2020 and 2021). To prepare the library, the immunoSEQ multiplex PCR assay was applied. TCRdb provides this immuneACCESS table in a form limited to in-frame rearrangements. Some clones are lacking; in checked studies, under half of them reflect an unresolved V gene, and why the rest are absent is not known. The sample profile shows roughly 240,000 clones; roughly nine tenths of them were found once. 3.6% of the sample belongs to the ten largest clones. Sequencing input: peripheral blood. The source is a man aged 18 to 30 with active or convalescent COVID-19.

The chain is built from TRBV19 and TRBJ2-3; possibly TRBD1 for D (6 bases). Germline V gene data show CDR1 as LNHDA and CDR2 as SQIVND (reference sequence). This CDR3 spans 16 amino acids. The V and J ends lost 8 bases and 2 bases respectively, with 20 bases between them. CDR3 region: CASSLNKGDLTDTQYF. The CDR3 bases are TGTGCCAGTTCCCTTAACAAGGGGGACCTCACAGATACGCAGTATTTT.

The chain combines TRBV6-5 with TRBJ1-4, with D uncertain. The CDR3 is made up of 15 amino acids. V lost 10 bases, J lost 3 bases, and 18 bases lay in between. Germline lookup yields CDR1 MNHEY and CDR2 SVGAGI. The CDR3 region is CATQRSGTANEKLFF. The CDR3 DNA is TGTGCCACCCAAAGGTCCGGTACAGCTAATGAAAAACTGTTTTTT.

This clone showed up just a few times. This chain connects TRBV2 to TRBJ1-2; the D gene is possibly TRBD1 (6 bases). Deletions cut 6 bases from V and 4 bases from J, with 12 bases between. Per germline, CDR1 SNHLY and CDR2 FYNNEI. The CDR3 spans 13 residues. The CDR3 loop reads CASRGRTVYGYTF. CDR3 in DNA: TGTGCCAGCAGGGGACGGACAGTCTATGGCTACACCTTC.

The V gene is TRBV6-4, the J gene TRBJ2-5; 13 bases match TRBD2. Germline V gives CDR1 MRHNA, CDR2 SNTAGT. This CDR3 has 16 amino acids. Trimming took 2 bases from V and 3 from J; bases not matched to a gene: 3. The CDR3 here is CASSDLGTSGEETQYF. The CDR3 nucleotides are TGTGCCAGCAGTGACCTGGGGACTAGCGGGGAAGAGACCCAGTACTTC.

The V call is TRBV6-2 or TRBV6-3, the J call TRBJ2-1; D call uncertain. The CDR3 extends over 12 amino acids. Germline CDR1 is MNHEY and CDR2 is SVGEGT. Trimming shortened V by 2 bases and J by 7 bases, and 6 bases separated the two germline ends. Here the CDR3 reads CASSYQLNEQFF. The CDR3 DNA is TGTGCCAGCAGTTACCAACTTAATGAGCAGTTCTTC.

V gene TRBV6-1 combines with J gene TRBJ1-6, with D perhaps matching TRBD1 (6 bases). V gave up 3 bases and J gave up 3 bases, with 18 bases separating them. From germline, CDR1 is MNHNS and CDR2 SASEGT. The CDR3 covers 18 residues. DNA of the CDR3: TGTGCCAGCAGTGAGAGGGGACGAGGGGGTTACTATAATTCACCCCTCCACTTT. This codes for CASSERGRGGYYNSPLHF.

This clone was counted once. J is TRBJ2-2 and V is TRBV6-5; D possibly corresponds to TRBD1 (6 bases). CDR3 length: 15 residues. From germline, CDR1 is MNHEY and CDR2 SVGAGI. V was clipped by 0 bases and J by 6 bases, with 11 bases between them. CDR3 protein: CASSYSGARSGELFF. The CDR3 coding sequence is TGTGCCAGCAGTTACTCGGGGGCAAGGTCCGGGGAGCTGTTTTTT.

This clone appeared once. V is TRBV3-1 (or the pseudogene TRBV3-2) and J is TRBJ1-4; 7 positions agree with TRBD1. The CDR3 spans 15 residues. V trimming: 1 base; J trimming: 8 bases; junction bases outside the gene matches: 7. Germline loops: CDR1 LGHDT, CDR2 YNNKEL (reference sequence). CDR3 coding DNA: TGTGCCAGCAGCCAAGTACCGGGACAGAACGAAAAACTGTTTTTT. Residues: CASSQVPGQNEKLFF.

V gene TRBV9 combines with J gene TRBJ1-6; perhaps TRBD1 as D (6 bases). This CDR3 spans 14 amino acids. V lost 4 bases, J lost 9 bases, and 14 bases lay in between. Germline assignment: CDR1 SGDLS and CDR2 YYNGEE. DNA for the CDR3: TGTGCCAGCAGCTCAACTTTAGGGGGTTCACCCCTCCACTTT. Residues: CASSSTLGGSPLHF.

The CDR3 coding sequence is TGTGCCAGTAGTAAACAGCTTAACACTGAAGCTTTCTTT. It codes for CASSKQLNTEAFF. V is TRBV19 and J is TRBJ1-1; D gene unclear. V dropped 4 bases and J dropped 2 bases, with 8 bases sitting between them. Germline CDR1 and CDR2: LNHDA and SQIVND (reference sequence). CDR3 length: 13 amino acids.